This entry lists 15 T cell receptor beta chains sequenced from one sample in a study of blood T cell repertoires in COVID-19. Generated by immunoSEQ multiplex PCR, the TCRdb table keeps only in-frame clones and is missing some. The data hold tens of thousands of clones, with roughly 80% observed a single time. The sequenced material came from peripheral blood. These receptor sequences come from a man between 70 and 80 years old with acute or convalescent COVID-19.

The CDR3 DNA follows: TGTGCCAGCAGGCGGACTGACAATCAGCCCCAGCATTTT. Translated: CASRRTDNQPQHF. The rearrangement joins TRBV6-5 to TRBJ1-5; unclear D gene. The CDR3 runs 13 residues. V gave up 6 bases and J gave up 3 bases, with 9 bases separating them. Germline V CDR1 and CDR2: MNHEY, SVGAGI.

The V gene is TRBV28, the J gene TRBJ2-7, with D possibly TRBD1 on 6 matching bases. Trimming removed 6 bases from V and 3 bases from J, with 15 bases in between. The germline gives CDR1 MDHEN, CDR2 SYDVKM. The CDR3 has 14 residues. The CDR3 protein is CASRQGWGVYEQYF. CDR3 sequence (DNA): TGTGCCAGCAGACAGGGTTGGGGAGTCTACGAGCAGTACTTC.

The chain is built from TRBV15 and TRBJ1-4, with TRBD1 as a possible D gene (5 bases). The V gene lost 0 bases and the J gene lost 4 bases, with 9 bases spanning the gap. Germline values: CDR1 LNHNV, CDR2 YYDKDF (reference sequence). The length of the CDR3 is 15 residues. The chain's CDR3 is CATSRDLTDNEKLFF. The CDR3, as DNA: TGTGCCACCAGCAGAGATCTGACAGATAATGAAAAACTGTTTTTT.

This clone was seen a few times. The chain joins TRBV3-1 (or the pseudogene TRBV3-2) to TRBJ2-5, with 12 bases lining up with TRBD2. The CDR3 covers 15 residues. CDR1 is LGHDT and CDR2 is YNNKEL in the germline V gene (reference sequence). V was pared by 8 bases and J by 4 bases, with 8 bases of the junction left unmatched. The CDR3: CASSSTSGGSETQYF. In nucleotides, the CDR3 is TGTGCCAGCTCCAGTACTAGCGGGGGGTCAGAGACCCAGTACTTC.

This chain joins TRBV7-2 and TRBJ1-5, with TRBD1 as a possible D gene (5 bases). V was cut by 4 bases and J by 4 bases, with 14 bases left in between. The CDR3 runs to 15 residues. CDR1 and CDR2 from the germline V gene are SGHTA and FQGNSA. The CDR3 loop reads CASSSSPGENQPQHF. The DNA of the CDR3 is TGTGCCAGCAGCTCATCTCCGGGGGAGAATCAGCCCCAGCATTTT.

This chain uses TRBV10-3 with TRBJ1-3; 7 bases fit TRBD1. Germline-derived CDR1 and CDR2 are ENHRY and SYGVKD. The ends lost 3 bases at V and 0 bases at J; junction bases unmatched: 8. This CDR3 is built from 17 residues. As DNA, the CDR3 is TGTGCCATCAGTGAAGAGAAGGGACAGACCTCTGGAAACACCATATATTTT. Translation: CAISEEKGQTSGNTIYF.

The chain employs TRBV28 and TRBJ1-6, with 7 bases matching TRBD1. This CDR3 is 14 amino acids long. Germline V gene sequence: CDR1 MDHEN, CDR2 SYDVKM. V gave up 6 bases and J gave up 6 bases; unmatched junction bases: 5. CDR3 sequence reads: CASRSGGINSPLHF. The CDR3 DNA reads TGTGCCAGCAGGTCAGGGGGGATTAATTCACCCCTCCACTTT.

In its sample, this clone was seen a few times. The chain recombines TRBV18 with TRBJ2-7; no clear D gene. Trimming removed 0 bases from V and 2 bases from J, with 11 bases in between. This CDR3 has 15 amino acids. Germline assignment: CDR1 KGHSH and CDR2 LQKENI. The CDR3 DNA follows: TGTGCCAGCTCACCACCCGCAGGCGCTGCCTACGAGCAGTACTTC. Its translation: CASSPPAGAAYEQYF. The full variable domain, completed using reference TRBV18 and TRBJ2-7, is NAGVMQNPRHLVRRRGQEARLRCSPMKGHSHVYWYRQLPEEGLKFMVYLQKENIIDESGMPKERFSAEFPKEGPSILRIQQVVRGDSAAYFCASSPPAGAAYEQYFGPGTRLTVT.

This clone was counted a single time. The chain carries TRBV3-1 (or the pseudogene TRBV3-2) and TRBJ2-5; unclear D gene. V lost 2 bases, J lost 5 bases, and 15 bases lay in between. CDR3 length equals 15 residues. Per the germline V gene, CDR1 is LGHDT and CDR2 is YNNKEL (reference sequence). DNA of the CDR3: TGTGCCAGCAGCCAATTAAAACTTGTGTCGGAGACCCAGTACTTC. This translates into CASSQLKLVSETQYF.

The genes are TRBV3-1 (or the pseudogene TRBV3-2) and TRBJ2-5; 9 bases map to TRBD2. Looked up from germline, CDR1 is LGHDT and CDR2 is YNNKEL (reference sequence). There are 18 residues in the CDR3. Trimming removed 3 bases from V and 4 bases from J; junction bases left unmatched: 15. The CDR3 loop reads CASSQRARTSARRETQYF. CDR3 nucleotides: TGTGCCAGCAGCCAGAGGGCGAGGACTAGCGCCCGTCGAGAGACCCAGTACTTC.

The chain recombines TRBV6-6 with TRBJ1-5; D uncertain. V lost 2 bases, J lost 1 base, and 12 bases lay in between. Germline V gives CDR1 MNHNY, CDR2 SVGAGI (reference sequence). The CDR3 spans 16 residues. CDR3 sequence: CASSYNRGRSNQPQHF. The CDR3, as DNA: TGTGCCAGCAGTTACAACCGGGGTCGAAGCAATCAGCCCCAGCATTTT.

The J gene is TRBJ1-6, the V gene TRBV19; D remains ambiguous. The CDR3 extends over 14 amino acids. V was cut by 6 bases and J by 8 bases, with 14 bases left in between. CDR1 and CDR2 from the germline V gene are LNHDA and SQIVND (reference sequence). The CDR3 sequence: CASRMTPDYSPLHF. CDR3 sequence (DNA): TGTGCCAGTAGGATGACTCCTGACTATTCACCCCTCCACTTT. The full variable domain, completed using reference TRBV19 and TRBJ1-6, is DGGITQSPKYLFRKEGQNVTLSCEQNLNHDAMYWYRQDPGQGLRLIYYSQIVNDFQKGDIAEGYSVSREKKESFPLTVTSAQKNPTAFYLCASRMTPDYSPLHFGNGTRLTVT.

This sequence joins TRBV5-1 and TRBJ2-3; the match to TRBD1 covers 10 bases. After removal of 3 bases from V and 5 bases from J, the junction contained 3 bases not matched to a gene. The CDR3 consists of 14 residues. The germline V gene has CDR1 SGHRS and CDR2 YFSETQ. The CDR3 region is CASSSRTGGDTQYF. In nucleotides, the CDR3 is TGCGCCAGCAGCTCCCGGACAGGGGGAGATACGCAGTATTTT.

This chain uses TRBV29-1 with TRBJ1-5; tentatively, D is TRBD1 (6 bases). V was shortened by 4 bases and J by 2 bases, with 15 bases between the two germline ends. Germline CDR1 and CDR2: SQVTM and ANQGSEA. This CDR3 is built from 15 residues. CDR3 in amino acids: CSVASGGAGNQPQHF. The DNA of the CDR3 is TGCAGCGTTGCGTCCGGGGGGGCGGGCAATCAGCCCCAGCATTTT. The whole variable domain, remainder taken from reference TRBV29-1 and TRBJ1-5, is SAVISQKPSRDICQRGTSLTIQCQVDSQVTMMFWYRQQPGQSLTLIATANQGSEATYESGFVIDKFPISRPNLTFSTLTVSNMSPEDSSIYLCSVASGGAGNQPQHFGDGTRLSIL.

This clone showed up just a few times. This chain uses TRBV2 with TRBJ2-7; maybe TRBD1 (5 bases). CDR1 is SNHLY, CDR2 FYNNEI, per germline. The V and J ends lost 4 bases and 4 bases respectively, with 8 bases between them. This CDR3 region has 12 residues. The CDR3 protein is CASSVDMYEQYF. The CDR3 bases are TGTGCCAGCAGTGTGGACATGTACGAGCAGTACTTC.